Presented here are 32 T cell receptor beta chains from one specimen sequenced in a study of CD8 T cells in ankylosing spondylitis. TCRdb analysed the 5' RACE reads with MiXCR anew, one entry per CDR3 protein. The data show 30,000 to 35,000 distinct CDR3 sequences, with about 29% seen just once and less than 55% held by the top ten. Sequenced sample: synovial fluid, either unsorted or a sorted T cell fraction (not recorded which). These receptors came from a male donor with ankylosing spondylitis.

This clonotype was seen many times. The chain has TRBV15 and TRBJ2-2; D unresolved. Germline V gene sequence: CDR1 LNHNV, CDR2 YYDKDF (reference sequence). The CDR3 runs 17 residues. Trimming cost V 8 bases and J 0 bases, with 19 bases left between them. The CDR3 DNA reads TGTGCCACCCAAGGGCAGGCAGACATCGCGAACACCGGGGAGCTGTTTTTT. This gives the protein CATQGQADIANTGELFF.

This rearrangement joins TRBV4-1 to TRBJ1-5; TRBD1 matches at 7 bases. Germline V CDR1 and CDR2: MGHRA, YSYEKL. V shed 0 bases, J shed 2 bases, and the junction held 7 bases outside the gene matches. This CDR3 is built from 17 residues. Here the CDR3 reads CASSQDGQGVGNQPQHF. CDR3 DNA sequence: TGCGCCAGCAGCCAAGATGGGCAGGGGGTAGGCAATCAGCCCCAGCATTTT.

This clonotype occurred once. This chain connects TRBV11-2 to TRBJ1-5; D is possibly TRBD1 (5 bases). The CDR3 is made up of 14 amino acids. Germline values: CDR1 SGHAT, CDR2 FQNNGV. The V end was cut by 3 bases, the J end by 5 bases, with 11 bases between. The CDR3 nucleotides are TGTGCCAGCAGCTTGTGGGACGGGGATCAGCCCCAGCATTTT. Residues: CASSLWDGDQPQHF.

The rearrangement links TRBV5-1 to TRBJ1-2; no firm D call. Germline V lookup: CDR1 SGHRS, CDR2 YFSETQ. The CDR3 length is 15 residues. Trimming removed 3 bases from V and 2 bases from J, with 14 bases in between. The CDR3 loop is CASSSDALMNYGYTF. The CDR3 DNA sequence: TGCGCCAGCAGCTCGGACGCTCTTATGAACTATGGCTACACCTTC.

This clonotype has at least ten counts. The chain has TRBV24-1 and TRBJ2-2, with 8 bases identical to TRBD1. Unmatched junction bases numbered 6, after V lost 9 bases and J lost 4 bases. The CDR3 sequence is 14 residues long. CDR1 is KGHDR, CDR2 SFDVKD, per germline. The CDR3 region is CATAGTGGTGELFF. The DNA for the CDR3 is TGTGCCACCGCCGGGACAGGTGGCACCGGGGAGCTGTTTTTT.

This clonotype was seen only a few times. The V call is TRBV27, the J call TRBJ1-1; no definite D call. CDR1 and CDR2 from the germline V gene are MNHEY and SMNVEV (reference sequence). V lost 2 bases to trimming and J lost 5 bases, with 12 bases between them. The CDR3 consists of 14 residues. The CDR3 loop reads CASSLSNSGTEAFF. CDR3 DNA: TGTGCCAGCAGTTTAAGCAATTCGGGAACTGAAGCTTTCTTT.

This chain links TRBV11-2 with TRBJ2-7; D unclear. Germline-derived CDR1 and CDR2 are SGHAT and FQNNGV. CDR3 length: 12 amino acids. Deletions cut 5 bases from V and 3 bases from J, with 8 bases between. CDR3 region: CASSVSFYEQYF. The CDR3 region has the DNA TGTGCCAGCAGCGTTAGCTTCTACGAGCAGTACTTC.

V is TRBV2 and J is TRBJ2-3; 11 bases fit TRBD2. The junction had 4 bases not matched to a gene; V was cut back by 6 bases and J by 2 bases. The CDR3 has 15 amino acids. Germline V lookup: CDR1 SNHLY, CDR2 FYNNEI. The CDR3 bases are TGTGCCAGCAGAAGACTAGCGGGACACACAGATACGCAGTATTTT. Translated, it gives CASRRLAGHTDTQYF.

The chain carries TRBV3-1 and TRBJ1-4; D remains unclear. This CDR3 is 18 amino acids long. Germline-derived CDR1 and CDR2 are LGHDT and YNNKEL (reference sequence). V was cut by 5 bases and J by 2 bases, with 21 bases left in between. In nucleotides, the CDR3 is TGTGCCAGCAGCAAAGGGTGGGGAGAAGGGCCCACTAATGAAAAACTGTTTTTT. Translating gives CASSKGWGEGPTNEKLFF.

This CDR3 is CASTQKGGNTQPQHF. CDR3 coding DNA: TGTGCCAGCACTCAAAAGGGGGGGAACACTCAGCCCCAGCATTTT. The rearrangement uses TRBV6-4 and TRBJ1-5, with D perhaps TRBD1 (6 bases). Per the germline V gene, CDR1 is MRHNA and CDR2 is SNTAGT. The CDR3 sequence is 15 residues long. With 7 bases removed from V and 6 bases from J, the gap between germline ends came to 19 bases.

This clonotype has a handful of counts. The chain uses TRBV2 and TRBJ2-4; D possibly corresponds to TRBD2 (6 bases). This CDR3 is 14 amino acids long. Germline loops: CDR1 SNHLY, CDR2 FYNNEI. Trimming shortened V by 11 bases and J by 6 bases, and 20 bases separated the two germline ends. The CDR3 bases are TGTGCCGCAGGCTCAGGGAGGTCGAGAAACATTCAGTACTTC. The encoded protein is CAAGSGRSRNIQYF.

This clonotype has a handful of counts. The rearrangement joins TRBV4-1 to TRBJ2-2; D might be TRBD1 or TRBD2, each matching 5 bases. V lost 4 bases to trimming and J lost 6 bases, with 18 bases between them. The CDR3 spans 16 residues. Germline V gene sequence: CDR1 MGHRA, CDR2 YSYEKL. The CDR3 here is CASSLRTGTGPGELFF. The CDR3 bases are TGCGCCAGCAGCCTTAGGACGGGGACGGGGCCCGGGGAGCTGTTTTTT.

In nucleotides, the CDR3 is TGTGCCAGCAGCTTCGGGACAGGGGATTCACCCCTCCACTTT. This codes for CASSFGTGDSPLHF. The rearrangement joins TRBV7-9 to TRBJ1-6; 10 positions agree with TRBD1. Germline V gene sequence: CDR1 SEHNR, CDR2 FQNEAQ (reference sequence). The V segment lost 3 bases and the J segment 8 bases; nucleotides outside the gene matches: 1. This CDR3 region has 14 residues.

This clonotype has a handful of counts. In DNA form, the CDR3 reads TGTGCCAGCAGTGAATGGGGGACTAGCGGTCACTTCACAGATACGCAGTATTTT. Amino acid sequence: CASSEWGTSGHFTDTQYF. The rearrangement links TRBV25-1 to TRBJ2-3; 11 nucleotides align to TRBD2. The CDR3 covers 18 residues. J lost 2 bases, V lost 1 base, and 8 bases had no gene match. Per germline, CDR1 MGHDK and CDR2 SYGVNS.

The sample holds a few counts of this clonotype. V gene TRBV12-3 or TRBV12-4 combines with J gene TRBJ1-5, with a tentative D call TRBD1 (5 bases). The CDR3 runs to 13 residues. V was shortened by 3 bases and J by 6 bases, with 9 bases between the two germline ends. Here the CDR3 reads CASSFGGFQPQHF. The DNA of the CDR3 is TGTGCCAGCAGTTTCGGGGGGTTTCAGCCCCAGCATTTT.

This clonotype has a handful of counts. The CDR3 region is CAIRTDNEQFF. The CDR3 DNA reads as TGTGCCATCAGGACTGACAATGAGCAGTTCTTC. The chain carries TRBV10-3 and TRBJ2-1; D remains ambiguous. This CDR3 has 11 residues. Germline CDR1 ENHRY, CDR2 SYGVKD. The V and J ends lost 6 bases and 5 bases respectively, with 5 bases between them.

This clonotype was seen repeatedly, ten times or more. The chain combines TRBV30 with TRBJ1-2, with D maybe TRBD1 (6 bases). Germline CDR1 reads GTSNPN; CDR2 reads SVGIG (reference sequence). Deletions cut 4 bases from V and 4 bases from J, with 16 bases between. The CDR3 runs 14 residues. The CDR3 sequence is CAWTRGDWGYGYTF. The CDR3 nucleotides read TGTGCCTGGACCAGGGGTGATTGGGGCTATGGCTACACCTTC.

As regards this clonotype: One end of the junction is discordant with germline, which a read error may explain. The chain uses TRBV29-1 and TRBJ2-1; 10 positions agree with TRBD2. The V gene's germline CDR1 is SQVTM and CDR2 ANQGSEA. This CDR3 is built from 17 residues. CDR3 nucleotide sequence: TGCAGCGTTGAAGGGCTAGCGGGAGCTTATAGAGACAATGAGCCGTTCTTC. Translated, it gives CSVEGLAGAYRDNEPFF.

The chain employs TRBV15 and TRBJ1-5, with D possibly TRBD1 on 5 matching bases. This CDR3 comprises 13 residues. Germline loops: CDR1 LNHNV, CDR2 YYDKDF (reference sequence). The CDR3 spells CSLLGGDNQPQHF. CDR3 sequence (DNA): TGTAGTCTCTTGGGGGGAGACAATCAGCCCCAGCATTTT.

This clonotype has ten or more counts. The genes are TRBV24-1 and TRBJ2-3; TRBD2 matches at 9 bases. CDR1 and CDR2 (germline): KGHDR, SFDVKD. This CDR3 is built from 18 residues. The V segment lost 1 base and the J segment 2 bases; nucleotides outside the gene matches: 9. The CDR3 loop reads CATSDFATSGSSTDTQYF. In DNA form, the CDR3 reads TGTGCCACCAGTGATTTCGCTACTAGCGGGTCCTCCACAGATACGCAGTATTTT.

Here the CDR3 reads CASSSYRDPTGSYNEQFF. The CDR3 DNA follows: TGTGCCAGCAGCTCCTACCGGGACCCCACGGGATCCTACAATGAGCAGTTCTTC. The chain carries TRBV13 and TRBJ2-1; D could derive from TRBD1 or TRBD2 (5 bases each). The CDR3 extends over 18 amino acids. Germline values: CDR1 PRHDT, CDR2 FYEKMQ (reference sequence). V shed 4 bases and J shed 1 base, with 20 bases lying between them. Based on the CDR3 plus reference TRBV13 and TRBJ2-1, the full variable domain is AAGVIQSPRHLIKEKRETATLKCYPIPRHDTVYWYQQGPGQDPQFLISFYEKMQSDKGSIPDRFSAQQFSDYHSELNMSSLELGDSALYFCASSSYRDPTGSYNEQFFGPGTRLTVL.

This chain connects TRBV6-6 to TRBJ2-1; D might be TRBD1 (5 bases). Trimming took off 7 bases at V and 7 bases at J, with 5 bases between the two ends. CDR3 size: 10 residues. The germline V gene encodes CDR1 MNHNY and CDR2 SVGAGI (reference sequence). In nucleotides, the CDR3 is TGTGCCAGCAAGGGGAATGAGCAGTTCTTC. Its translation: CASKGNEQFF.

Ten or more counts support this clonotype. The chain recombines TRBV24-1 with TRBJ2-3; 11 positions agree with TRBD2. CDR1 KGHDR and CDR2 SFDVKD come from the germline V gene. V trimming: 4 bases; J trimming: 0 bases; junction bases outside the gene matches: 8. The CDR3 extends over 18 amino acids. CDR3 nucleotide sequence: TGTGCCACCAGTGACACCGGGACTAGCGGTTCTAGCACAGATACGCAGTATTTT. It yields the protein CATSDTGTSGSSTDTQYF.

This clonotype was seen many times. This chain joins TRBV4-1 and TRBJ1-2; D gene ambiguous. The V end lost 6 bases, the J end lost 8 bases, and 31 bases lay between the germline ends. The CDR3 has 18 amino acids. Germline loops: CDR1 MGHRA, CDR2 YSYEKL. CDR3 loop: CASSPTLTWDVGMEGYTF. The CDR3 DNA reads as TGCGCCAGCAGTCCTACCCTAACCTGGGATGTCGGTATGGAAGGCTACACCTTC.

The genes are TRBV5-1 and TRBJ1-1, with 7 bases fitting TRBD1. CDR3 length equals 13 residues. Germline V gives CDR1 SGHRS, CDR2 YFSETQ. Unmatched junction bases numbered 5, after V lost 4 bases and J lost 5 bases. In DNA form, the CDR3 reads TGCGCCAGCAGCGTCACAGGGGTGACTGAAGCTTTCTTT. The encoded protein is CASSVTGVTEAFF.

The chain couples TRBV27 to TRBJ2-7, with D perhaps TRBD1 (7 bases). This CDR3 is built from 15 residues. Per germline, CDR1 MNHEY and CDR2 SMNVEV (reference sequence). V lost 2 bases and J lost 4, with 15 bases in between. The CDR3 loop is CASSLMAGGRYEQYV. The CDR3 nucleotides read TGTGCCAGCAGTTTAATGGCAGGGGGGAGATACGAGCAGTACGTC.

V gene TRBV19 combines with J gene TRBJ2-3; D may be TRBD1 (5 bases). V gave up 2 bases and J gave up 2 bases, with 17 bases separating them. CDR3 size: 17 residues. CDR1 is LNHDA and CDR2 is SQIVND in the germline V gene (reference sequence). CDR3 in amino acids: CASSITQGQRDTDTQYF. The CDR3 bases are TGTGCCAGTAGTATAACCCAGGGCCAAAGAGACACAGATACGCAGTATTTT.

This clonotype was observed many times. The chain is built from TRBV4-1 and TRBJ2-2; unclear D gene. V was cut by 0 bases and J by 7 bases, with 9 bases left in between. The CDR3 has 14 residues. Germline CDR1 MGHRA, CDR2 YSYEKL. The CDR3 loop reads CASSQDLGIGELFF. The CDR3, as DNA: TGCGCCAGCAGCCAAGATTTGGGGATCGGGGAGCTGTTTTTT.

This clonotype appeared a few times. The chain combines TRBV10-2 with TRBJ1-2, with a tentative D call TRBD1 (5 bases). V dropped 2 bases and J dropped 3 bases, with 7 bases sitting between them. From germline, CDR1 is WSHSY and CDR2 SAAADI. The CDR3 extends over 13 amino acids. The CDR3 region has the DNA TGCGCCAGCAGTGAGCAGGGTCACTATGGCTACACCTTC. This codes for CASSEQGHYGYTF.

The chain has TRBV29-1 and TRBJ1-1; 9 nucleotides line up with TRBD1. Germline CDR1 is SQVTM and CDR2 is ANQGSEA. The length of the CDR3 is 14 residues. With V trimmed by 1 base and J by 5 bases, 5 bases remained unmatched. The CDR3 bases are TGCAGCGTTGAAGCAACAGGGGGCAAAACTGAAGCTTTCTTT. Its protein is CSVEATGGKTEAFF.

In its sample, this clonotype was seen many times. CDR3 protein: CASSLGLAGGLNTGELFF. The CDR3 region has the DNA TGTGCCAGCAGCCTGGGACTAGCGGGAGGCCTAAACACCGGGGAGCTGTTTTTT. J is TRBJ2-2 and V is TRBV5-5; 15 bases align to TRBD2. Germline CDR1 SGHKS, CDR2 YYEKEE (reference sequence). V shed 4 bases, J shed 2 bases, and the junction held 6 bases outside the gene matches. The CDR3 runs to 18 residues.

V is TRBV18 and J is TRBJ2-3; 8 nucleotides match TRBD2. The CDR3 loop spans 16 amino acids. V shed 3 bases and J 2 bases; nucleotides not matched to a gene: 7. Germline values: CDR1 KGHSH, CDR2 LQKENI. CDR3 in amino acids: CASSPREDTFTDTQYF. The CDR3 DNA reads as TGTGCCAGCTCACCGCGGGAGGACACCTTCACAGATACGCAGTATTTT. The entire variable domain, with the rest obtained from reference TRBV18 and TRBJ2-3, is as follows: NAGVMQNPRHLVRRRGQEARLRCSPMKGHSHVYWYRQLPEEGLKFMVYLQKENIIDESGMPKERFSAEFPKEGPSILRIQQVVRGDSAAYFCASSPREDTFTDTQYFGPGTRLTVL.